The 8 T cell receptor beta chains listed next were all sequenced from one sample in a study of blood T cell repertoires in COVID-19 (TCRdb year 2020). The method was the immunoSEQ multiplex PCR assay. Sourced from immuneACCESS, this table was stored by TCRdb with only in-frame sequences that have V and J called. A share of the clones is absent; for the studies checked, an unresolved V gene accounts for under half, and the remainder has no known explanation. The sample records some 300,000 clones, 90% of which are singletons. Approximately 0.98% of the sample is held by the ten biggest clonotypes. Sequenced input: peripheral blood. These receptors all stem from a middle-aged woman with COVID-19, enrolled during active disease.

The V gene is TRBV19, the J gene TRBJ2-3, with D perhaps TRBD2 (6 bases). The CDR3 has 14 amino acids. Germline V gives CDR1 LNHDA, CDR2 SQIVND (reference sequence). V was shortened by 6 bases and J by 2 bases, with 12 bases between the two germline ends. The DNA for the CDR3 is TGTGCCAGTAGCCATCAGGACTACACAGATACGCAGTATTTT. It specifies CASSHQDYTDTQYF.

The chain couples TRBV13 to TRBJ2-7; possibly TRBD2 for D (5 bases). There are 13 residues in the CDR3. Germline V lookup: CDR1 PRHDT, CDR2 FYEKMQ (reference sequence). Deletions cut 5 bases from V and 4 bases from J, with 12 bases between. The CDR3 sequence: CASSPEGLYEQYF. The CDR3 nucleotides are TGTGCCAGCAGCCCTGAGGGCCTTTACGAGCAGTACTTC.

The V and J genes are TRBV6-5 and TRBJ2-2; the match to TRBD1 covers 9 bases. This CDR3 is 15 amino acids long. With V trimmed by 2 bases and J by 6 bases, 4 bases remained unmatched. Germline loops: CDR1 MNHEY, CDR2 SVGAGI. Here the CDR3 reads CASSYRDRVAGELFF. Written as DNA, the CDR3 is TGTGCCAGCAGTTACAGGGACAGGGTGGCCGGGGAGCTGTTTTTT.

This clone is a singleton in its sample. The genes are TRBV29-1 and TRBJ2-7, with 8 bases lining up with TRBD2. Germline-derived CDR1 and CDR2 are SQVTM and ANQGSEA. CDR3 length: 14 residues. With 7 bases clipped from V and 7 bases from J, the junction kept 15 bases outside the gene matches. CDR3 coding DNA: TGCAGCGCCCTGCCCGGGGGGGCAGCGGGGGAGCAGTACTTC. It encodes CSALPGGAAGEQYF.

Here the CDR3 reads CASSPRGTGSNTEAFF. CDR3 DNA sequence: TGTGCCAGCAGCCCTAGGGGGACAGGGTCGAACACTGAAGCTTTCTTT. The rearrangement uses TRBV7-2 and TRBJ1-1; the match to TRBD1 covers 9 bases. This CDR3 contains 16 residues. Trimming took 5 bases from V and 1 from J; bases not matched to a gene: 8. Germline CDR1 and CDR2: SGHTA and FQGNSA.

This chain connects TRBV5-6 to TRBJ2-3; 9 bases align to TRBD1. Germline loops: CDR1 SGHDT, CDR2 YYEEEE. The trim removed 3 bases at V and 2 bases at J, leaving 10 bases unmatched. The CDR3 has 17 amino acids. The CDR3 DNA follows: TGTGCCAGCAGCTCCTGGACAGGGGAAGGGATCACAGATACGCAGTATTTT. It codes for CASSSWTGEGITDTQYF.

V and J are TRBV15 and TRBJ2-2; D is perhaps TRBD1 (6 bases). The CDR3 has 15 amino acids. Per germline, CDR1 LNHNV and CDR2 YYDKDF (reference sequence). The V gene lost 3 bases and the J gene lost 1 base, with 9 bases spanning the gap. The CDR3, as DNA: TGTGCCACCAGCAGTGGGACACTGAACACCGGGGAGCTGTTTTTT. It translates to CATSSGTLNTGELFF.

This sequence joins TRBV6-2 or TRBV6-3 and TRBJ2-3, with 13 bases matching TRBD2. The germline V gene has CDR1 MNHEY and CDR2 SVGEGT. Trimming cost V 5 bases and J 5 bases; bases outside gene matches: 13. There are 18 residues in the CDR3. The DNA of the CDR3 is TGTGCCAGCAGTCGGACTAGCGGGAGTAGGTCGGCAGGAGATACGCAGTATTTT. Translated, it gives CASSRTSGSRSAGDTQYF.